This TCR beta chain stems from a study of vaccination and CD4 T cells after COVID-19. Study at large: Cultures designated as controls were supplied with a CEFX pool, an HIV-1 Nef pool, or no peptide.

Germline V gene lookup returns CDR1 SNHLY and CDR2 FYNNEI. The CDR3 is 16 residues long. V gave up 7 bases and J gave up 0 bases, with 18 bases separating them. Scientists ran DNA taken from cultured CD4+ T cells through the Oncomine TCR Beta short-read assay for sequencing. TCRdb reprocessed the PCR reads via MiXCR and lists one record per CDR3 protein. The sample holds about 17,000 distinct CDR3 sequences; approximately 47% are singletons and the top ten take around 18%. This sample's treatment: roughly 10-day PBMC culture with coronavirus spike peptide pools or control peptides (ViraFEST assay). Alongside 8 to 10 IU/ml IL-2 and 7.5 to 10 ug/ml peptide pools, PBMCs were cultured at under 2.5 million per well. By sample share, this clonotype is large. Its antigen is unknown.

The chain combines TRBV2 with TRBJ1-1; tentatively, D is TRBD1 (5 bases). Sample: CD4+ T cells from blood, cultured in vitro, taken before SARS-CoV-2 vaccination. The TCR sequence derives from a human donor who received a COVID-19 vaccine. CDR3 bases: TGTGCCAGCAAGGAGATCCGGGACCCGGTGAACACTGAAGCTTTCTTT. Translating gives CASKEIRDPVNTEAFF. Complete variable domain (other parts from reference TRBV2 and TRBJ1-1): EPEVTQTPSHQVTQMGQEVILRCVPISNHLYFYWYRQILGQKVEFLVSFYNNEISEKSEIFDDQFSVERPDGSNFTLKIRSTKLEDSAMYFCASKEIRDPVNTEAFFGQGTRLTVV.